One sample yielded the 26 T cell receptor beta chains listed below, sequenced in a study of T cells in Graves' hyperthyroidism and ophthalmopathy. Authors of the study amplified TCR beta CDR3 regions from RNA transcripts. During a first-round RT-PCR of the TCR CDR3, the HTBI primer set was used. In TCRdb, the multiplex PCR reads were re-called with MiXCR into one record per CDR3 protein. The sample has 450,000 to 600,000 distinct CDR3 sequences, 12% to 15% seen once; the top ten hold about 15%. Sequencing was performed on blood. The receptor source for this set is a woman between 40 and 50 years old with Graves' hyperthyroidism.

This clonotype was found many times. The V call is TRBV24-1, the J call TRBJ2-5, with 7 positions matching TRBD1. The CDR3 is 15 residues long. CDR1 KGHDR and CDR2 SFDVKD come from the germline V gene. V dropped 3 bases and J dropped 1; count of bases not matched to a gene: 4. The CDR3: CATSDPGTVQETQYF. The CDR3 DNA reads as TGTGCCACCAGTGATCCCGGGACAGTCCAAGAGACCCAGTACTTC.

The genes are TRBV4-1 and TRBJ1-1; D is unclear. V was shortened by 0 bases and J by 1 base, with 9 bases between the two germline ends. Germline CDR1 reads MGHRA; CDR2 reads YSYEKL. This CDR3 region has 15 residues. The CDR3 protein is CASSQETGWNTEAFF. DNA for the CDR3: TGCGCCAGCAGCCAAGAAACGGGATGGAACACTGAAGCTTTCTTT.

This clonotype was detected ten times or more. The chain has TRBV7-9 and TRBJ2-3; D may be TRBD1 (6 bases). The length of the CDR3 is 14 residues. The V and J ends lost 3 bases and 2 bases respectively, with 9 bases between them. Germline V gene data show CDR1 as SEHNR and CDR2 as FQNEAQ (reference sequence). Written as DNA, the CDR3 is TGTGCCAGCAGCTTGGACAGTTACACAGATACGCAGTATTTT. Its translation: CASSLDSYTDTQYF.

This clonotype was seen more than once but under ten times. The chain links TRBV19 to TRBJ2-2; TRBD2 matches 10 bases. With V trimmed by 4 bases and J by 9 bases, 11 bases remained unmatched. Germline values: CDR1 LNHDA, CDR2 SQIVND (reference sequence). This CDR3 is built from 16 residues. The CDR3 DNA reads TGTGCCAGTAGTACGGTTTTTAGCGGGAGGAGTCGGGAGCTGTTTTTT. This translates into CASSTVFSGRSRELFF. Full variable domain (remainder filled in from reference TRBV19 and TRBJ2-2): DGGITQSPKYLFRKEGQNVTLSCEQNLNHDAMYWYRQDPGQGLRLIYYSQIVNDFQKGDIAEGYSVSREKKESFPLTVTSAQKNPTAFYLCASSTVFSGRSRELFFGEGSRLTVL.

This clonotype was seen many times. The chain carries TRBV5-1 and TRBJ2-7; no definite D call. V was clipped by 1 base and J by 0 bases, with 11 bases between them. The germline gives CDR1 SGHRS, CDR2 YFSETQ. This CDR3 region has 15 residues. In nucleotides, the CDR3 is TGCGCCAGCAGCTTGCCGCGGAGTAGCTCCTACGAGCAGTACTTC. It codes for CASSLPRSSSYEQYF.

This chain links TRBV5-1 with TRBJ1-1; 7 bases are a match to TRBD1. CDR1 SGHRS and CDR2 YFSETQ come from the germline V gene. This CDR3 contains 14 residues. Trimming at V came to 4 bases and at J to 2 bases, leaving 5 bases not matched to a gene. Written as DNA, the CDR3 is TGCGCCAGCAGCCGGGACAGCAAAAACACTGAAGCTTTCTTT. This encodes CASSRDSKNTEAFF.

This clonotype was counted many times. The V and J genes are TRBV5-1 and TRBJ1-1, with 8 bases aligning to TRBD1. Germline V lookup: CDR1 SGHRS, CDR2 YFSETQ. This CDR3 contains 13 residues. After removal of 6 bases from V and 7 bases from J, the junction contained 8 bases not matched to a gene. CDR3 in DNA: TGCGCCAGCAACCCCGGACAGGGAGTTGAAGCTTTCTTT. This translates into CASNPGQGVEAFF.

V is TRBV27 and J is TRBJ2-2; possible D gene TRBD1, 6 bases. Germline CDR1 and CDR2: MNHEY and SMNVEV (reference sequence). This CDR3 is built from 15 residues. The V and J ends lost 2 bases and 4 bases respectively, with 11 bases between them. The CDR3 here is CASSLGQYITGELFF. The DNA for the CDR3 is TGTGCCAGCAGTTTAGGACAGTATATCACCGGGGAGCTGTTTTTT.

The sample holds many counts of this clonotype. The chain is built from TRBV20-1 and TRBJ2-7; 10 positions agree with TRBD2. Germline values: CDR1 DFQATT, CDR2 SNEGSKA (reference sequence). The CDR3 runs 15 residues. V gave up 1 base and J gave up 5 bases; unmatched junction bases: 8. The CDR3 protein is CSARGGSGRLNEQYF. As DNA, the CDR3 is TGCAGTGCTAGAGGAGGTAGCGGGAGGCTCAACGAGCAGTACTTC.

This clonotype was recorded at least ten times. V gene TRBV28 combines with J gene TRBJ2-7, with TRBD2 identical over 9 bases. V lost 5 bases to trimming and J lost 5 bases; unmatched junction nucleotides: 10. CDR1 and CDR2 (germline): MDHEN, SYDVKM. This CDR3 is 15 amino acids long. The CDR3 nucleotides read TGTGCCAGCAGTCCCGTGATGGTAGCGGGAGACGAGCAGTACTTC. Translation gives CASSPVMVAGDEQYF. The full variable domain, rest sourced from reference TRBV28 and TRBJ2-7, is DVKVTQSSRYLVKRTGEKVFLECVQDMDHENMFWYRQDPGLGLRLIYFSYDVKMKEKGDIPEGYSVSREKKERFSLILESASTNQTSMYLCASSPVMVAGDEQYFGPGTRLTVT.

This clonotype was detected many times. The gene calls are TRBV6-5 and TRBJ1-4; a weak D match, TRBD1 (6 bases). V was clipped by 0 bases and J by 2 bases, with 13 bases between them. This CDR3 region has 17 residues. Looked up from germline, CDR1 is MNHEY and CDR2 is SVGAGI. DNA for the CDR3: TGTGCCAGCAGTTACTCGAAAACAGGGAAGACTAATGAAAAACTGTTTTTT. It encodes CASSYSKTGKTNEKLFF.

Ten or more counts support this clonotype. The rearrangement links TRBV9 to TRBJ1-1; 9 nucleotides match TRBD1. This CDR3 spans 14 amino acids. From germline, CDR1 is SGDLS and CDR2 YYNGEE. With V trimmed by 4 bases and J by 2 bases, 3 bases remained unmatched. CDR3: CASSQDRGNTEAFF. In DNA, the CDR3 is TGTGCCAGCAGCCAGGACAGGGGTAACACTGAAGCTTTCTTT.

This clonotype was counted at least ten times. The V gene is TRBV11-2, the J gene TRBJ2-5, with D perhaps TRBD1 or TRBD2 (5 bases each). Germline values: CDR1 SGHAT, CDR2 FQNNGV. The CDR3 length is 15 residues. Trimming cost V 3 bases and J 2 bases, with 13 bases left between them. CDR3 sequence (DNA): TGTGCCAGCAGCTTTGGGGACCCGGGGCAAGAGACCCAGTACTTC. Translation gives CASSFGDPGQETQYF.

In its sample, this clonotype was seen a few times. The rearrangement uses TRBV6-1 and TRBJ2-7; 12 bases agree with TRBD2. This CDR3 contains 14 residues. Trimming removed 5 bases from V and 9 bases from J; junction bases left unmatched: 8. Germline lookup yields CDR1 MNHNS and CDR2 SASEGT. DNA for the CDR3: TGTGCCAGCAGTCGACTAGCGGGAGATCTTGTGCAGTACTTC. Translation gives CASSRLAGDLVQYF.

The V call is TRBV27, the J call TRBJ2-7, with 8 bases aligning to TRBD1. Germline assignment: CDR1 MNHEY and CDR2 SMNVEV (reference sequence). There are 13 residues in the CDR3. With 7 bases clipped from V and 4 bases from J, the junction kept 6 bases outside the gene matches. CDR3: CASIRDRKYEQYF. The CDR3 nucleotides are TGTGCCAGCATTCGGGACAGGAAGTACGAGCAGTACTTC.

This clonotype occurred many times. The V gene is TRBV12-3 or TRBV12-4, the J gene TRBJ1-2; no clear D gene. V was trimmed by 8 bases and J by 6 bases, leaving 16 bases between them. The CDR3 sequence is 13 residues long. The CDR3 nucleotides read TGTGCCAGCCAGTTGGAGGCGTTGAATGGCTACACCTTC. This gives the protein CASQLEALNGYTF.

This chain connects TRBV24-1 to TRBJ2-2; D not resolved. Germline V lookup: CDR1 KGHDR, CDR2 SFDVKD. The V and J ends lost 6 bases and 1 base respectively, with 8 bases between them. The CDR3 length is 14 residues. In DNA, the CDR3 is TGTGCCACCAGTTTTTCTAAGAACACCGGGGAGCTGTTTTTT. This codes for CATSFSKNTGELFF.

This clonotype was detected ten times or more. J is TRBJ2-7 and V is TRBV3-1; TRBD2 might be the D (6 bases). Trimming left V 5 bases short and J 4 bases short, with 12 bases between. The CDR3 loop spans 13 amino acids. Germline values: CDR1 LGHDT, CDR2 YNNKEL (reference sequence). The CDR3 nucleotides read TGTGCCAGCAGCTTGGGACTTTTATACGAGCAGTACTTC. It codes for CASSLGLLYEQYF.

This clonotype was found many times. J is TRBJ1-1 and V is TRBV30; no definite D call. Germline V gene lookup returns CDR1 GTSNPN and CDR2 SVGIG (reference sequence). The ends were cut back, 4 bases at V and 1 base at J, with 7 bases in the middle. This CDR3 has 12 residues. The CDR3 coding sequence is TGTGCCTGGATGTGGGCGAACACTGAAGCTTTCTTT. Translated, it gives CAWMWANTEAFF. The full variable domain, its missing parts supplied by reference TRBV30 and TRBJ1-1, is SQTIHQWPATLVQPVGSPLSLECTVEGTSNPNLYWYRQAAGRGLQLLFYSVGIGQISSEVPQNLSASRPQDRQFILSSKKLLLSDSGFYLCAWMWANTEAFFGQGTRLTVV.

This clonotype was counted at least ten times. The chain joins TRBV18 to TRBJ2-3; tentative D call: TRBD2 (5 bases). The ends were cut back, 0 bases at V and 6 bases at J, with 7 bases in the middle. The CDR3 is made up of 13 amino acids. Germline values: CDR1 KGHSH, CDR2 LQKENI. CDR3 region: CASSPPPGDTQYF. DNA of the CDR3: TGTGCCAGCTCACCACCCCCGGGGGATACGCAGTATTTT.

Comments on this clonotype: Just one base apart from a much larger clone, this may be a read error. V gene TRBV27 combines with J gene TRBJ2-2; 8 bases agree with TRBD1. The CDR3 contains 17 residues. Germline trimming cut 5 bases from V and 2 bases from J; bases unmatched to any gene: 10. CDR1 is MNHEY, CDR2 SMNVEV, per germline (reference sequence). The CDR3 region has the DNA TGTGCCAGCAGTGCTATAGGACAGGGACCTAACACCGGGGAGCTGTTTTTT. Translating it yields CASSAIGQGPNTGELFF.

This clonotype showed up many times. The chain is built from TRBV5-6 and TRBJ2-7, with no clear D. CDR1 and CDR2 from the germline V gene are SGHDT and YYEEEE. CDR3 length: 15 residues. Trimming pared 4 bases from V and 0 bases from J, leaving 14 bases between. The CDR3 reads CASSAGPDLSYEQYF. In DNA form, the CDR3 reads TGTGCCAGCAGCGCAGGACCCGACCTCTCCTACGAGCAGTACTTC.

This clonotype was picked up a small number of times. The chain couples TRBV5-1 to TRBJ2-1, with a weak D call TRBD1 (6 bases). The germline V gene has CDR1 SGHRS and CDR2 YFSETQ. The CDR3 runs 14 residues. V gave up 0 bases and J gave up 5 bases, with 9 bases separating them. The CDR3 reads CASSLADSNNEQFF. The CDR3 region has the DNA TGCGCCAGCAGCTTGGCGGACAGCAACAATGAGCAGTTCTTC.

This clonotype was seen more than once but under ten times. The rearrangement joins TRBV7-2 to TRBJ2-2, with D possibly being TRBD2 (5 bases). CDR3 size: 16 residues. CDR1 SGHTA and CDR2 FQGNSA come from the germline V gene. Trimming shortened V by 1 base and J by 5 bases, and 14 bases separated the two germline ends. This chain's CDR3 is CASSLGPIGITGELFF. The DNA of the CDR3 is TGTGCCAGCAGCTTAGGTCCCATCGGGATAACCGGGGAGCTGTTTTTT.

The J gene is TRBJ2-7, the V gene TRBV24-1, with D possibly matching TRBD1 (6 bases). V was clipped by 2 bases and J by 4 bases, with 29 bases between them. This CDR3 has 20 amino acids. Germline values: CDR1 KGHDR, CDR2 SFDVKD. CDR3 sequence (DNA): TGTGCCACCAGTGATTGGGGGACACCGATCCAACCTTTCAATCCATACGAGCAGTACTTC. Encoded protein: CATSDWGTPIQPFNPYEQYF.

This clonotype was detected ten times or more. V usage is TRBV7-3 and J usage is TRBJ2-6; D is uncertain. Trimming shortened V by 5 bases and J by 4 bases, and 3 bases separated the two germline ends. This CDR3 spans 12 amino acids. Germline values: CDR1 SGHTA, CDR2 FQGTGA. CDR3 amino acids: CASSLGANVLTF. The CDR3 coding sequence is TGTGCCAGCAGCCTCGGGGCCAACGTCCTGACTTTC.